The rows below give T cell receptor beta chains drawn from one sample of a study of T cells after posttransplantation cyclophosphamide. Clones were sequenced by immunoSEQ multiplex PCR, and TCRdb holds only the in-frame ones, with some missing. The table records some 37,000 clones, just under 80% of them present only once. The sequenced sample was CD4+ T cells sorted from blood, obtained roughly 250 weeks after a stem cell transplant with posttransplant cyclophosphamide. These receptor sequences come from a female patient aged 40 to 50 who received an allogeneic stem cell transplant from a related donor, was CMV-positive, and had no GVHD. Some T cells may be transferred from the graft donor. CDR3s include the opening cysteine and the closing phenylalanine or tryptophan. The D gene is left open where the match is weak. Clone sizes are given selectively: once, few, many, or a class where the clone is expanded.

>.|TRBV19|13|TRBJ2-3|.
CASSINAGDTQYF
TGTGCCAGTAGTATCAATGCAGGAGATACGCAGTATTTT
>TRBD2|TRBV4-1|17|TRBJ2-1|once
CASSFRLAGGRGNEQFF
TGCGCCAGCAGCTTCCGACTAGCGGGGGGAAGGGGGAATGAGCAGTTCTTC
>.|TRBV7-6|12|TRBJ2-1|.
CASSLSGGEQFF
TGTGCCAGCAGCTTATCGGGGGGCGAGCAGTTCTTC
>.|TRBV19|16|TRBJ1-1|.
CASSIALGEVKTEAFF
TGTGCCAGTAGTATAGCCCTGGGGGAGGTCAAGACTGAAGCTTTCTTT
>TRBD1|TRBV9|16|TRBJ2-7|.
CASSGSSGTGSYEQYF
TGTGCCAGCAGCGGTAGTTCCGGGACAGGCTCGTACGAGCAGTACTTC
>.|TRBV19|15|TRBJ2-2|few
CAASGRQGGTGELFF
TGTGCCGCCAGCGGCCGGCAGGGGGGCACCGGGGAGCTGTTTTTT
>.|TRBV6-5|15|TRBJ1-6|.
CASSTPTGKNSPLHF
TGTGCCAGCAGTACACCGACGGGAAAGAATTCACCCCTCCACTTT
>.|TRBV28|12|TRBJ1-2|.
CASRSSGAGYTF
TGTGCCAGCAGATCCAGCGGGGCTGGCTACACCTTC
>TRBD1|TRBV19|17|TRBJ1-1|.
CASSNEQGAEKRTEAFF
TGTGCCAGTAGTAATGAACAGGGGGCGGAAAAGCGCACTGAAGCTTTCTTT
>.|TRBV7-9|11|TRBJ2-7|.
CASSHTYEQYF
TGTGCCAGCAGCCACACCTACGAGCAGTACTTC
>TRBD2|TRBV5-1|15|TRBJ2-2|once
CASSYTSANTGELFF
TGCGCCAGCAGCTACACTAGCGCCAACACCGGGGAGCTGTTTTTT
>TRBD1|TRBV6-6|14|TRBJ2-2|.
CASLRDRVTGELFF
TGTGCCAGCTTACGGGACAGGGTCACCGGGGAGCTGTTTTTT
>.|TRBV20-1|10|TRBJ2-5|.
CSLRAGTQYF
TGCAGTCTGAGAGCAGGGACCCAGTACTTC
>TRBD2|TRBV9|16|TRBJ2-2|.
CASSVTSGGAFGELFF
TGTGCCAGCAGCGTAACCAGCGGGGGGGCGTTCGGGGAGCTGTTTTTT
>.|TRBV4-1|16|TRBJ1-4|.
CASSRVWGGSNEKLFF
TGCGCCAGCAGCCGCGTCTGGGGGGGCTCTAATGAAAAACTGTTTTTT
>TRBD2|TRBV6-4|14|TRBJ2-1|.
CASIRGGKYNEQFF
TGTGCCAGCATCCGGGGGGGTAAATACAATGAGCAGTTCTTC
>.|TRBV4-2|15|TRBJ1-1|few
CASSQGLLAPTEAFF
TGTGCCAGCAGCCAAGGGTTATTGGCTCCCACTGAAGCTTTCTTT
>.|TRBV10-3|15|TRBJ1-2|few
CAISRDINLNYGYTF
TGTGCCATCAGCCGCGACATAAACCTAAACTATGGCTACACCTTC
>.|TRBV2|15|TRBJ1-3|.
CARGGASSSGNTIYF
TGTGCCAGAGGGGGGGCTTCGAGCTCTGGAAACACCATATATTTT
>TRBD2|TRBV5-4|15|TRBJ2-1|.
CASSRAAGAANEQFF
TGTGCCAGCAGCCGCGCAGCGGGGGCCGCCAATGAGCAGTTCTTC
>.|TRBV6-1|15|TRBJ1-5|few
CASSEMGSKNQPQHF
TGTGCCAGCAGTGAAATGGGCAGTAAGAATCAGCCCCAGCATTTT
>.|TRBV19|14|TRBJ1-2|.
CASSTLGGRYGYTF
TGTGCCAGTAGTACCTTGGGAGGCCGCTATGGCTACACCTTC
>.|TRBV5-1|14|TRBJ1-2|.
CASSLDRRNYGYTF
TGCGCCAGCAGCTTGGACAGGAGAAACTATGGCTACACCTTC
>.|TRBV10-3|17|TRBJ1-1|.
CAISEFEAHVMNTEAFF
TGTGCCATCAGTGAGTTCGAGGCGCATGTAATGAACACTGAAGCTTTCTTT
>.|TRBV2|21|TRBJ1-1|.
CASAIIVPAPLSDRGNTEAFF
TGTGCCAGCGCGATCATAGTGCCGGCCCCATTAAGTGACAGAGGGAACACTGAAGCTTTCTTT
>.|TRBV9|16|TRBJ1-1|.
CASSVEFREGNTEAFF
TGTGCCAGCAGCGTAGAATTCAGGGAGGGGAACACTGAAGCTTTCTTT
>.|TRBV7-3|13|TRBJ2-1|.
CASSFGTPGRQFF
TGTGCCAGCAGCTTCGGGACACCCGGTAGACAGTTCTTC
>.|TRBV6-5|14|TRBJ1-5|.
CASSPRAIRWPQHF
TGTGCCAGCAGCCCGAGGGCCATACGATGGCCCCAGCATTTT
>.|TRBV7-2|13|TRBJ2-7|.
CASSLDRTYEQYF
TGTGCCAGCAGCTTAGACAGGACCTACGAGCAGTACTTC
>.|TRBV10-1|14|TRBJ2-2|.
CASSERSNTGELFF
TGCGCCAGCAGTGAGCGGTCGAACACCGGGGAGCTGTTTTTT
>TRBD1|TRBV7-2|17|TRBJ1-3|large
CASSLYLAGGSGNTIYF
TGTGCCAGCAGCTTATACTTGGCAGGGGGCTCTGGAAACACCATATATTTT
>.|TRBV9|13|TRBJ1-2|.
CASSVGGAMSYTF
TGTGCCAGCAGCGTAGGTGGGGCTATGAGCTACACCTTC
>TRBD1|TRBV10-2|14|TRBJ1-5|.
CASSRARGDQPQHF
TGCGCCAGCTCTAGGGCCAGGGGGGATCAGCCCCAGCATTTT
>TRBD2|TRBV5-6|16|TRBJ2-7|.
CASSPYVAGGSYEQYF
TGTGCCAGCAGTCCTTACGTAGCGGGGGGCTCCTACGAGCAGTACTTC
>TRBD1|TRBV19|17|TRBJ1-6|.
CASSIAPRGTGDSPLHF
TGTGCCAGTAGTATAGCTCCCAGGGGGACAGGTGATTCACCCCTCCACTTT
>TRBD2|TRBV6-1|15|TRBJ2-3|few
CASSGAGGHTDTQYF
TGTGCCAGCAGTGGCGCGGGGGGGCACACAGATACGCAGTATTTT
>TRBD2|TRBV7-2|15|TRBJ2-1|.
CASSLGLAARNEQFF
TGTGCCAGCAGCTTAGGGCTAGCGGCGAGAAATGAGCAGTTCTTC
>.|TRBV6-1|11|TRBJ2-7|once
CAAGPLYEQYF
TGTGCCGCAGGGCCACTTTACGAGCAGTACTTC
>.|TRBV7-8|15|TRBJ1-3|.
CASSPPEGVSDTIYF
TGTGCCAGCAGCCCCCCGGAGGGAGTCTCAGACACCATATATTTT
>TRBD1|TRBV5-1|14|TRBJ1-1|.
CASSLEPGTGEAFF
TGCGCCAGCAGCTTGGAGCCCGGGACAGGAGAAGCTTTCTTT
>.|TRBV7-2|13|TRBJ2-2|.
CASSLSGTGELFF
TGTGCCAGCAGCTTATCGGGGACCGGGGAGCTGTTTTTT
>TRBD1|TRBV19|14|TRBJ1-2|.
CASSPQDRDYGYTF
TGTGCCAGTAGTCCCCAAGACAGGGACTATGGCTACACCTTC
>.|TRBV6-6|14|TRBJ2-7|.
CASSMGGVNYEQYF
TGTGCCAGCAGTATGGGCGGGGTCAACTACGAGCAGTACTTC
>.|TRBV11-2|14|TRBJ2-5|.
CASRDGQNQETQYF
TGTGCCAGCAGAGATGGACAGAATCAAGAGACCCAGTACTTC
>TRBD1|TRBV19|15|TRBJ1-5|.
CASTPDRGLGQPQHF
TGTGCCAGTACCCCGGACAGGGGGTTGGGTCAGCCCCAGCATTTT
>TRBD2|TRBV5-1|18|TRBJ2-5|.
CASSPALAGAYHQETQYF
TGCGCCAGCAGCCCGGCCCTAGCGGGGGCTTACCACCAAGAGACCCAGTACTTC
>TRBD1|TRBV28|14|TRBJ1-4|.
CASSGRTGDEKLFF
TGTGCCAGCAGTGGTCGGACAGGGGATGAAAAACTGTTTTTT
>.|TRBV27|14|TRBJ1-5|few
CASSPLGRGQPQHF
TGTGCCAGCAGTCCCTTAGGCCGGGGTCAGCCCCAGCATTTT
>TRBD1|TRBV13|16|TRBJ1-1|.
CASSPRGRQGNTEAFF
TGTGCCAGCAGCCCAAGAGGGCGACAGGGTAACACTGAAGCTTTCTTT
>TRBD2|TRBV4-3|17|TRBJ2-3|.
CASSQDSASGGTDTQYF
TGCGCCAGCAGCCAAGATTCAGCTAGCGGGGGGACAGATACGCAGTATTTT
>TRBD1|TRBV18|18|TRBJ2-4|.
CASSPIRTGGEAKNIQYF
TGTGCCAGCTCACCAATACGGACAGGGGGCGAAGCCAAAAACATTCAGTACTTC
>.|TRBV5-1|12|TRBJ2-5|.
CASSLVRETQYF
TGCGCCAGCAGCTTGGTGCGGGAGACCCAGTACTTC